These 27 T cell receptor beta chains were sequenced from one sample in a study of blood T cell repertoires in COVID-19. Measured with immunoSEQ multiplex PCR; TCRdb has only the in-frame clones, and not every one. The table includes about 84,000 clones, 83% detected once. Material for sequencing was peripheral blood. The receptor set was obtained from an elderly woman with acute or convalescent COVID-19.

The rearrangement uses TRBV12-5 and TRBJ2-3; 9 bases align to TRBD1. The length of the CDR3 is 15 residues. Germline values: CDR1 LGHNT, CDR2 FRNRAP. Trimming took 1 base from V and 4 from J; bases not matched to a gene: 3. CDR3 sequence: CASGLGTGGPDTQYF. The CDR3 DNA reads TGTGCTAGTGGTTTGGGAACAGGGGGCCCAGATACGCAGTATTTT. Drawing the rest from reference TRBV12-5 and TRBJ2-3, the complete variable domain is DARVTQTPRHKVTEMGQEVTMRCQPILGHNTVFWYRQTMMQGLELLAYFRNRAPLDDSGMPKDRFSAEMPDATLATLKIQPSEPRDSAVYFCASGLGTGGPDTQYFGPGTRLTVL.

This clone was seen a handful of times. The CDR3, as DNA: TGTGCCAGCAGTATGGGCAATAGCAATCAGCCCCAGCATTTT. Protein sequence: CASSMGNSNQPQHF. The V call is TRBV6-5, the J call TRBJ1-5, with D hard to call. Germline V gives CDR1 MNHEY, CDR2 SVGAGI. The CDR3 consists of 14 residues. Between the trimmed V and J ends, which lost 5 bases and 0 bases, there was a span of 8 bases.

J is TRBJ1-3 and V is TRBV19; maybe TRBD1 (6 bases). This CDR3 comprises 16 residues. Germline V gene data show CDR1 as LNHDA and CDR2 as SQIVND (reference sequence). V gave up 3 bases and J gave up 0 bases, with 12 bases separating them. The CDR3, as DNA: TGTGCCAGTAGTATTTCCGGGACAAGCTCTGGAAACACCATATATTTT. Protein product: CASSISGTSSGNTIYF.

This CDR3 reads CASSREGYNEQFF. The CDR3 DNA follows: TGTGCCAGCAGTCGGGAGGGATACAATGAGCAGTTCTTC. The chain links TRBV6-6 to TRBJ2-1; 8 bases line up with TRBD2. Germline CDR1 MNHNY, CDR2 SVGAGI (reference sequence). The J segment lost 4 bases and the V segment lost 5 bases, leaving 1 base of the junction unmatched. The CDR3 spans 13 residues.

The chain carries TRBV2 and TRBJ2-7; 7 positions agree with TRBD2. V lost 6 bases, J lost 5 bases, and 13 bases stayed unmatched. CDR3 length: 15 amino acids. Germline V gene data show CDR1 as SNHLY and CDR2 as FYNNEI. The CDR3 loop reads CASRLLATGFNEQYF. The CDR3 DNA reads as TGTGCCAGCAGACTACTAGCGACGGGGTTCAACGAGCAGTACTTC.

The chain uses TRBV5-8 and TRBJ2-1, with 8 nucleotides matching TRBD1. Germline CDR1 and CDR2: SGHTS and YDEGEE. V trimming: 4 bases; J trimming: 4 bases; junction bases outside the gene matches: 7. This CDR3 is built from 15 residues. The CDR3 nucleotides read TGTGCCAGCAGCCGGGCCGGGACAGGATACAATGAGCAGTTCTTC. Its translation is CASSRAGTGYNEQFF. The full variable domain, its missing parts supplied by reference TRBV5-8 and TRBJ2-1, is EAGVTQSPTHLIKTRGQQATLRCSPISGHTSVYWYQQALGLGLQFLLWYDEGEERNRGNFPPRFSGRQFPNYSSELNVNALELEDSALYLCASSRAGTGYNEQFFGPGTRLTVL.

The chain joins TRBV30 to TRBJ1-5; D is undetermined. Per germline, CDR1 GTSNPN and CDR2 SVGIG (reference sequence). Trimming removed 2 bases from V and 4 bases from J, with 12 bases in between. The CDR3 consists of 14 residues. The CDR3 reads CAWSWRAANQPQHF. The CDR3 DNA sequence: TGTGCCTGGAGTTGGCGGGCAGCAAATCAGCCCCAGCATTTT.

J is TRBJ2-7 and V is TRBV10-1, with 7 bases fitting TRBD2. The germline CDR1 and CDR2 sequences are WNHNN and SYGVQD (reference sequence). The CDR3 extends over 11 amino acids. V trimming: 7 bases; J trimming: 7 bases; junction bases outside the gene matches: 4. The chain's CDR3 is CASIRRGEQYF. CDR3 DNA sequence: TGCGCCAGCATCCGGCGGGGGGAGCAGTACTTC.

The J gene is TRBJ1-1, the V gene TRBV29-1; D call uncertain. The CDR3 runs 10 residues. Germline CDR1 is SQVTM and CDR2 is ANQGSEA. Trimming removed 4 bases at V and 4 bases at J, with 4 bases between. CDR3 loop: CSVVLTEAFF. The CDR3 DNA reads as TGCAGCGTTGTTCTCACTGAAGCTTTCTTT.

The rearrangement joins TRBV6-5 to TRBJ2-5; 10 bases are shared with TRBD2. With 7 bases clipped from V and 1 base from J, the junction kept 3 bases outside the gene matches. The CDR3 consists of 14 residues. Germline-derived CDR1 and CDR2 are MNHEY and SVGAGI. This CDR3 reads CASTLAGVQETQYF. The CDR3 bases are TGTGCCAGCACGCTAGCGGGGGTCCAAGAGACCCAGTACTTC.

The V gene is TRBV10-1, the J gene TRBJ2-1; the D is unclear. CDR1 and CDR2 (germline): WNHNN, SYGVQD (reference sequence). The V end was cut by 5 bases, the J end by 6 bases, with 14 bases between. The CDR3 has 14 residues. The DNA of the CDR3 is TGCGCCAGCAGTAGAGGCCTTGGCGGCAATGAGCAGTTCTTC. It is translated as CASSRGLGGNEQFF.

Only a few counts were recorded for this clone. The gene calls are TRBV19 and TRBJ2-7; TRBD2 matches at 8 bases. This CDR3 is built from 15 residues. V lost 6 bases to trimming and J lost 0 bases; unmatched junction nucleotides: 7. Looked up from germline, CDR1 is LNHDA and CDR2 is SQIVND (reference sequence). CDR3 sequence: CASSRLAKSSYEQYF. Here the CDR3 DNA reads TGTGCCAGTAGCCGACTAGCGAAGAGCTCCTACGAGCAGTACTTC.

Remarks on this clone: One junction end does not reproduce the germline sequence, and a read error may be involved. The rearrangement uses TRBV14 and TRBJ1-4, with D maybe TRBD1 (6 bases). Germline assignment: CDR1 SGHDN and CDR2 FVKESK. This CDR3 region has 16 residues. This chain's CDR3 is CATKRGHGIEMKSSLF. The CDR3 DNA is TGTGCCACCAAACGGGGACACGGCATTGAGATGAAGTCCTCCCTTTTT.

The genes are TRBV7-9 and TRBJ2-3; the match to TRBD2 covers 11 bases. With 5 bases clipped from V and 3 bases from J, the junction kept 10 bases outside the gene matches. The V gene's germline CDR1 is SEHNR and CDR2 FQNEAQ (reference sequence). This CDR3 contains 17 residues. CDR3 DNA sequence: TGTGCCAGCAGCGTTTATGGTAGCGGGAGGGGGACAGATACGCAGTATTTT. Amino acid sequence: CASSVYGSGRGTDTQYF.

In DNA, the CDR3 is TGTGCCAGCAGCTTAGCGCGGCGGGGGGCCCCCTGGGGCAATGAGCAGTTCTTC. Translating it yields CASSLARRGAPWGNEQFF. V gene TRBV7-2 combines with J gene TRBJ2-1; 8 bases line up with TRBD2. V lost 0 bases and J lost 6; bases outside the gene matches: 13. Germline V gene lookup returns CDR1 SGHTA and CDR2 FQGNSA. This CDR3 spans 18 amino acids.

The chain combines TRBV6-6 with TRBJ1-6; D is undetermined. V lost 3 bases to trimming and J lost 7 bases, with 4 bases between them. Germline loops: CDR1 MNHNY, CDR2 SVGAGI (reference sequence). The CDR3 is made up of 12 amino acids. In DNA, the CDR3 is TGTGCCAGCAGTTATCAGAATTCACCCCTCCACTTT. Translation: CASSYQNSPLHF.

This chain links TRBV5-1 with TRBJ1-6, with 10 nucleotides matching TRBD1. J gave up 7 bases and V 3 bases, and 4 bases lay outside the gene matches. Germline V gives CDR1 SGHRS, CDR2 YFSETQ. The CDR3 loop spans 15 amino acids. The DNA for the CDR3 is TGCGCCAGCAGCTCAGGACAGGGGGACAATTCACCCCTCCACTTT. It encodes CASSSGQGDNSPLHF.

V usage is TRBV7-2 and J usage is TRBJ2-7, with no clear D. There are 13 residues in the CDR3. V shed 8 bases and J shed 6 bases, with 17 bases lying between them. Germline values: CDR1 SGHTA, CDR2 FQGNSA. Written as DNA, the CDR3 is TGTGCCAGCTCCACAGTGAGTCCCTCCGAGCAGTACTTC. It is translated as CASSTVSPSEQYF. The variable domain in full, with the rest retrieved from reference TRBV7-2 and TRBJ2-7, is GAGVSQSPSNKVTEKGKDVELRCDPISGHTALYWYRQSLGQGLEFLIYFQGNSAPDKSGLPSDRFSAERTGGSVSTLTIQRTQQEDSAVYLCASSTVSPSEQYFGPGTRLTVT.

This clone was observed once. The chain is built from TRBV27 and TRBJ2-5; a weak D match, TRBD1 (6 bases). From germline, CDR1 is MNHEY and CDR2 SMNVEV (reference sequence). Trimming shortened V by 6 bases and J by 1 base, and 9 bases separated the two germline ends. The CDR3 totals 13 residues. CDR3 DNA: TGTGCCAGCAGCCGGACAGCCCAAGAGACCCAGTACTTC. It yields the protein CASSRTAQETQYF.

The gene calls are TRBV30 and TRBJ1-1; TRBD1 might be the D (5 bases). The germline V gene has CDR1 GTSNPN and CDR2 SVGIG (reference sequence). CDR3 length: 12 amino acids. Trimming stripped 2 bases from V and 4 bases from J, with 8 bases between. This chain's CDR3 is CAWSTQGTEAFF. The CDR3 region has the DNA TGTGCCTGGAGTACCCAGGGCACTGAAGCTTTCTTT.

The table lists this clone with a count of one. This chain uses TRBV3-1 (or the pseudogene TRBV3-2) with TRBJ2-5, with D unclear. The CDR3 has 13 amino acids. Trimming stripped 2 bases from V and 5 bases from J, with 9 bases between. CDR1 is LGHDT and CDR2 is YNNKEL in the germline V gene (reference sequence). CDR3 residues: CASSQNGRETQYF. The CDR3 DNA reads TGTGCCAGCAGCCAAAATGGTCGGGAGACCCAGTACTTC.

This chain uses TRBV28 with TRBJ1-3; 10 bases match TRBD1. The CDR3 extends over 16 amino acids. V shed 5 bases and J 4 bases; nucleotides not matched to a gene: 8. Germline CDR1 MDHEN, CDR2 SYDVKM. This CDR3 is CASSPPGQGRGNTIYF. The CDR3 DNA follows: TGTGCCAGCAGTCCTCCGGGACAGGGGAGGGGAAACACCATATATTTT.

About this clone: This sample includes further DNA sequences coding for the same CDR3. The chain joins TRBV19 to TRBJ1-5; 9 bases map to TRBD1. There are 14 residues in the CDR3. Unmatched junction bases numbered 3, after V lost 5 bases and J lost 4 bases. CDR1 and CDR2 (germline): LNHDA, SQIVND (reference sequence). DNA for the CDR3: TGTGCCAGTAGTGCCGACAGGGGGAATCAGCCCCAGCATTTT. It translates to CASSADRGNQPQHF.

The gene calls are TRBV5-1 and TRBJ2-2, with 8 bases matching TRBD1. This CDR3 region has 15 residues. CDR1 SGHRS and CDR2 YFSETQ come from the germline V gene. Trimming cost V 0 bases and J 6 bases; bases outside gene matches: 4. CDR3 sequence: CASSLATGESGELFF. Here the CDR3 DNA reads TGCGCCAGCAGCTTGGCGACAGGGGAATCCGGGGAGCTGTTTTTT.

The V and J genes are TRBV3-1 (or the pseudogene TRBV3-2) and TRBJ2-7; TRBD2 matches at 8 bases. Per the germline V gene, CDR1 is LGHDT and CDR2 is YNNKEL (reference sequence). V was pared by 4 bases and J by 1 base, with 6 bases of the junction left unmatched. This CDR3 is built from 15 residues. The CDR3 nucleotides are TGTGCCAGCAGCCTCCAAGCGGGAGATTCCTACGAGCAGTACTTC. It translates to CASSLQAGDSYEQYF.

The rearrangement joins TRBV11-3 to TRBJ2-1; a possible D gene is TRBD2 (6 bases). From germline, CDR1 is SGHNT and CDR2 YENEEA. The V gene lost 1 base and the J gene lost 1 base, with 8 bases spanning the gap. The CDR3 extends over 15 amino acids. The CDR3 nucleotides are TGTGCCAGCAGCTTAGTCGCGGGGTCCTACAATGAGCAGTTCTTC. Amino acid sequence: CASSLVAGSYNEQFF. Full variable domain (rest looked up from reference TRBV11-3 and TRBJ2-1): EAGVVQSPRYKIIEKKQPVAFWCNPISGHNTLYWYLQNLGQGPELLIRYENEEAVDDSQLPKDRFSAERLKGVDSTLKIQPAELGDSAVYLCASSLVAGSYNEQFFGPGTRLTVL.

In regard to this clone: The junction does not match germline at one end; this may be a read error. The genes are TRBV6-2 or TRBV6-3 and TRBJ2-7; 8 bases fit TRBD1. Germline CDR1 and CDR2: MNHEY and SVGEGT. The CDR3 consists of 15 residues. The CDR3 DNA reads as TGTGCCAGCAGTGACTCCGGGACAGGCGACGACGAGCAGTACTTC. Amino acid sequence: CASSDSGTGDDEQYF.